This T cell receptor (beta chain) appears in the sequencing data of a study of immune heterogeneity within non-small cell lung tumors. As for the study in general: The composition of the tumors was 4 squamous cell carcinomas, nine to eleven non-squamous carcinomas and 1 not otherwise specified.

Concerning this clonotype itself: Its matching antigen is unknown.

Genomic DNA from bulk tumor acted as the template, and 600 ng was loaded per sample. Widely spaced biopsies, several per primary tumor, were obtained at surgery. Curative operations were performed on patients who had untreated, newly diagnosed non-small cell lung cancer. TCR beta CDR3 amplification used multiplex PCR with 32 V and 13 J primers. TCRdb re-called the multiplex PCR reads through MiXCR, storing one row per CDR3 protein. Here the sample spans over 9,000 distinct CDR3 sequences, 27% being singletons. Study outcomes and limitations: Local T-cell clonality and local tumor mutational burden correlated moderately but significantly (R about 0.34).

The length of the CDR3 is 16 residues. Germline CDR1 is SGHAT and CDR2 is FQNNGV. With V trimmed by 5 bases and J by 2 bases, 12 bases remained unmatched. V usage is TRBV11-2 and J usage is TRBJ2-7; 7 nucleotides match TRBD2. The sequence came from a man over 45 with non-small cell lung cancer. The sequenced material came from lung tumor tissue. The CDR3 coding sequence is TGTGCCAGCAGCCCGATTTGGCGGGGGATCCCCTACGAGCAGTACTTC. Residues: CASSPIWRGIPYEQYF.